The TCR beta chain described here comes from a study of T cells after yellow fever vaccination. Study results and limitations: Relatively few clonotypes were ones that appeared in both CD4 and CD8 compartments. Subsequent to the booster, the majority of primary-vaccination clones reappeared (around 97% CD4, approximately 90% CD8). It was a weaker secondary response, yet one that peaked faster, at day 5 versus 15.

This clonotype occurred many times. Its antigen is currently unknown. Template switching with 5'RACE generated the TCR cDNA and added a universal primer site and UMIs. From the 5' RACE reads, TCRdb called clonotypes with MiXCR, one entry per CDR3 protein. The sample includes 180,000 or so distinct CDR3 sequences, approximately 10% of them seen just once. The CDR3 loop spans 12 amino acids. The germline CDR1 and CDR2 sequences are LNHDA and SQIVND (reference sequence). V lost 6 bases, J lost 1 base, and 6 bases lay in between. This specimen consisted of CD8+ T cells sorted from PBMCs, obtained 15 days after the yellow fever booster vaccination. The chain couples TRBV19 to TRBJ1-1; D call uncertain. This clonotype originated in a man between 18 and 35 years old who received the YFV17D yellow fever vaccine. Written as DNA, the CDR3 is TGTGCCAGTAGGGGAGGGAACACTGAAGCTTTCTTT. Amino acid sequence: CASRGGNTEAFF.